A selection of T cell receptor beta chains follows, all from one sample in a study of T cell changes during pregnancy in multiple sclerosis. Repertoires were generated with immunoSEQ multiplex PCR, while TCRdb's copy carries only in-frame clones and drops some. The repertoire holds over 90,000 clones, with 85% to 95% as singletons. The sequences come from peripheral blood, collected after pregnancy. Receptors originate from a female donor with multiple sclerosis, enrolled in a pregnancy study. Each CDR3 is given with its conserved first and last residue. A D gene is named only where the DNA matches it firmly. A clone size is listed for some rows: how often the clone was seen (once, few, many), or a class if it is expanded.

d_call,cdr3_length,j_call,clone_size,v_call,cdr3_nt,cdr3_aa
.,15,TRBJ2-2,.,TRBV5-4,TGTGCCAGCAGCTTGGCCGGATCGGGATTGGTGCAGCTGTTTTTT,CASSLAGSGLVQLFF
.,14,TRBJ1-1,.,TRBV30,TGTGCCTGGAGTGTATCGAGGATGAACACTGAAGCTTTCTTT,CAWSVSRMNTEAFF
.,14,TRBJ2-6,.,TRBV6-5,TGTGCCAGCACCAGGGTGGGTGGGGCCAACGTCCTGACTTTC,CASTRVGGANVLTF
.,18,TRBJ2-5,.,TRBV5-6,TGTGCCAGCAGCCCCAGGTCTCTAGCGCTCCCCGATGAGGGGACCCAGTACTTC,CASSPRSLALPDEGTQYF
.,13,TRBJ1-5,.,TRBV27,TGTGCCAGCGCACAAGAAATAAATCAGCCCCAGCATTTT,CASAQEINQPQHF
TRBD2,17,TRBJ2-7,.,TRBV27,TGTGCCAGCAGTTTGAGGGCCGTCGGGACTAAGACCTACGAGCAGTACTTC,CASSLRAVGTKTYEQYF
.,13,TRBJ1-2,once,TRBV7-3,TGTGCCAGCAGCCTCGTGGGGGGGGATGGCTACACCTTC,CASSLVGGDGYTF
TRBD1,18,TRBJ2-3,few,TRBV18,TGTGCCAGCTCAACACTACCCGGGACAGGGGGCGAGACAGATACGCAGTATTTT,CASSTLPGTGGETDTQYF
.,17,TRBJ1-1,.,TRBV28,TGTGCCAGCAGTCGAGATGGGGGAGGAAGTAGGATCACTGAAGCTTTCTTT,CASSRDGGGSRITEAFF
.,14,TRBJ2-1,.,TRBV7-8,TGTGCCAGCAGCTTTTCTCGTGGCCACAATGAGCAGTTCTTC,CASSFSRGHNEQFF
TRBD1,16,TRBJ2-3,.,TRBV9,TGTGCCAGCAGCCGGACCGGGACAGGGTCGGCAGATACGCAGTATTTT,CASSRTGTGSADTQYF
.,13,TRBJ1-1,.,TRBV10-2,TGCGCCAGCAGTGACAGGGGTGTTACTGAAGCTTTCTTT,CASSDRGVTEAFF
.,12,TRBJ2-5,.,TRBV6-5,TGTGCCAGCAGCCCCTCTCGTGAGACCCAGTACTTC,CASSPSRETQYF
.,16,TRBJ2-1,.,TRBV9,TGTGCCAGCAGCGTAGATCTAGTTAGCTCCTACAATGAGCAGTTCTTC,CASSVDLVSSYNEQFF
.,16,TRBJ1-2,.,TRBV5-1,TGCGCCAGCAGCCCCGGACTGGGCTCCCAAATAGGAGGCTACACCTTC,CASSPGLGSQIGGYTF
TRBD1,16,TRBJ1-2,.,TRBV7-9,TGTGCCAGCAACTACTCCCCGACAGGGATGGACTATGGCTACACCTTC,CASNYSPTGMDYGYTF
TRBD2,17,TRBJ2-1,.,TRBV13,TGTGCCAGCAGCATACCACTAGCGGGGGCCTCCTCCAATGAGCAGTTCTTC,CASSIPLAGASSNEQFF
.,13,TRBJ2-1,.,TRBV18,TGTGCCAGCTCACCGAACAAAGACAATGAGCAGTTCTTC,CASSPNKDNEQFF
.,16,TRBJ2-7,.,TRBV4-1,TGCGCCAGCAGCCAAGTACCCGGACAGTCAGCCTACGAGCAGTACTTC,CASSQVPGQSAYEQYF
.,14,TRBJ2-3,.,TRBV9,TGTGCCAGCAGCGTAGCATCCAGCACAGATACGCAGTATTTT,CASSVASSTDTQYF
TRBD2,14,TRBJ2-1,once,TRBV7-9,TGTGCCAGCAGCGCCGGGACTAGCGTGGGTGAGCAGTTCTTC,CASSAGTSVGEQFF
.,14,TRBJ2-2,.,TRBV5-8,TGTGCCAGCAGACCGCGCGCGAACACCGGGGAGCTGTTTTTT,CASRPRANTGELFF
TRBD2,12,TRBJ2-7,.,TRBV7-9,TGTGCCAGCAGCGCGGGGGGGACCGAGCAGTACTTC,CASSAGGTEQYF
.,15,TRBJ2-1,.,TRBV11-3,TGTGCCAGCAGCCTCTGCGTCGCCGTATACAATGAGCAGTTCTTC,CASSLCVAVYNEQFF
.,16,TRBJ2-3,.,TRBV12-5,TGTGCTAGTGGTTTGAGCATAGCTGCTAGCACAGATACGCAGTATTTT,CASGLSIAASTDTQYF
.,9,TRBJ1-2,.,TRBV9,TGTGCCAGCAGCCCCCAGGGCAGCTTC,CASSPQGSF
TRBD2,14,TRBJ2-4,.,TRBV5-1,TGCGCCAGCAGCCCGGGGGGGGTGGCGAACATTCAGTACTTC,CASSPGGVANIQYF
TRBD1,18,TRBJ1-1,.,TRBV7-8,TGTGCCAGCAGCTCCAAACTACAGGGGGACCACACCGCCACTGAAGCTTTCTTT,CASSSKLQGDHTATEAFF
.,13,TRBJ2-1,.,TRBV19,TGTGCCAGTACCTCAGGGGCCTACAATGAGCAGTTCTTC,CASTSGAYNEQFF
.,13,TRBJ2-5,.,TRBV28,TGTGCCAGCAGTTTAAGCCTTTCGGGGACCCAGTACTTC,CASSLSLSGTQYF
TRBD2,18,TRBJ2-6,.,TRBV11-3,TGTGCCAGCAGCTTCAAACGGCGGGAGTTGACGGGGGCCAACGTCCTGACTTTC,CASSFKRRELTGANVLTF
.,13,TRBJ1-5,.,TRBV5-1,TGCGCCAGCAGCTTTGGTGATCAGGGGCCCCAGCATTTT,CASSFGDQGPQHF
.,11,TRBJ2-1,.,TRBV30,TGTGCCTGGAGCTACCCTGTCGAGCAGTTCTTC,CAWSYPVEQFF
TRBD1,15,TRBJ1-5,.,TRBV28,TGTGCCAGCAGTTCCCGACAGGGCGGCGGTCAGCCCCAGCATTTT,CASSSRQGGGQPQHF
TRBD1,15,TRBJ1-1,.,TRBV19,TGTGCCAGTAGTATAGGAAGGGGGCTTTGGACTGAAGCTTTCTTT,CASSIGRGLWTEAFF
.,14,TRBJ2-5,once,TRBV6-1,TGTGCCAGCAGTGATGGAGTGGGGCCGGAGACCCAGTACTTC,CASSDGVGPETQYF
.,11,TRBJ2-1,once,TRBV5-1,TGCGCCAGCAGTGGCGGCAATGAGCAGTTCTTC,CASSGGNEQFF
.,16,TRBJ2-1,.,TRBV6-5,TGTGCCAGCAGTTCCCCAGCGCCCAGCTCCTACAATGAGCAGTTCTTC,CASSSPAPSSYNEQFF
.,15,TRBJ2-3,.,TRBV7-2,TGTGCCAGCAGCTTAGACGTTTGGGGGAGGGGGACGCAGTATTTT,CASSLDVWGRGTQYF
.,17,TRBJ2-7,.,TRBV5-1,TGCGCCAGCAGCTTGTGGGCCAGCCCCCCGGCCTCCTACGAGCAGTACTTC,CASSLWASPPASYEQYF
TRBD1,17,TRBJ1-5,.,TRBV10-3,TGTGCCATCAGTGAGTCGGGGACAGGGTATAGCAATCAGCCCCAGCATTTT,CAISESGTGYSNQPQHF
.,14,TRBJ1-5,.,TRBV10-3,TGTGCCATCAGTGAGTCGGAGGGCAATCAGCCCCAGCATTTT,CAISESEGNQPQHF
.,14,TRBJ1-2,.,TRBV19,TGTGCCAGTAGTGCCTCGGGACTGTACTATGGCTACACCTTC,CASSASGLYYGYTF
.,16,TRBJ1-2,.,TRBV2,TGTGCCAGCAGTGAAGCGCGGCCTGAACACGGCTATGGCTACACCTTC,CASSEARPEHGYGYTF
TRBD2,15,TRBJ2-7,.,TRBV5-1,TGCGCCAGCAGCTCCTTAGCGGGAGGGGGATACGAGCAGTACTTC,CASSSLAGGGYEQYF
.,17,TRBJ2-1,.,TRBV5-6,TGTGCCAGCAGCACGGGACTCGCAGGCCTACGGGGCAATGAGCAGTTCTTC,CASSTGLAGLRGNEQFF
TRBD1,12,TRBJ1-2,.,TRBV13,TGTGCCAGCAGTGGGACAGGGGAAGGCTACACCTTC,CASSGTGEGYTF
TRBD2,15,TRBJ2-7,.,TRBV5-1,TGCGCCAGCAGCTTCGGGACTAGCGATGCCTACGAGCAGTACTTC,CASSFGTSDAYEQYF
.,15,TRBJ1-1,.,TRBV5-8,TGTGCCAGCAGCTTGGGGGGACACTTGAACACTGAAGCTTTCTTT,CASSLGGHLNTEAFF
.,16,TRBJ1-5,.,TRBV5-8,TGTGCCAGCAGTTTAACTCCGGGGGAGAGCAATCAGCCCCAGCATTTT,CASSLTPGESNQPQHF
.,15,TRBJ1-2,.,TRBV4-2,TGTGCCAGCAGCCCCCCGATCCCGGAGGGCTATGGCTACACCTTC,CASSPPIPEGYGYTF
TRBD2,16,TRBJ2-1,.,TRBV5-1,TGCGCCAGCAGCGTGGGACTAGCGGGAGTTGACAATGAGCAGTTCTTC,CASSVGLAGVDNEQFF